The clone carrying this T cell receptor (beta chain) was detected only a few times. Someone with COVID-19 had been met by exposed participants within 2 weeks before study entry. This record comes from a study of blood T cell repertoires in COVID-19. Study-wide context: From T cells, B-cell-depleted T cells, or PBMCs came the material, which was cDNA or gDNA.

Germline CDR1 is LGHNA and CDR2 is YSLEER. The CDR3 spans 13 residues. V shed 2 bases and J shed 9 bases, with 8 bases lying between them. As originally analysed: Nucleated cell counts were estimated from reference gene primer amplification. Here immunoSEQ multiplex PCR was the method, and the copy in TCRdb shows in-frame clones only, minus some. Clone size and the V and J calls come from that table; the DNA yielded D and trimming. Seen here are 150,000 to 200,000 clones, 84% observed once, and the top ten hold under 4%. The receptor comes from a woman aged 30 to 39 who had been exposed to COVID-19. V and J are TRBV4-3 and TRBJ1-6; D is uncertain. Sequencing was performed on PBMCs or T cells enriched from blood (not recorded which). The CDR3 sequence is CASSQLSGSPLHF. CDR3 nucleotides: TGCGCCAGCAGCCAACTTTCGGGTTCACCCCTCCACTTT.